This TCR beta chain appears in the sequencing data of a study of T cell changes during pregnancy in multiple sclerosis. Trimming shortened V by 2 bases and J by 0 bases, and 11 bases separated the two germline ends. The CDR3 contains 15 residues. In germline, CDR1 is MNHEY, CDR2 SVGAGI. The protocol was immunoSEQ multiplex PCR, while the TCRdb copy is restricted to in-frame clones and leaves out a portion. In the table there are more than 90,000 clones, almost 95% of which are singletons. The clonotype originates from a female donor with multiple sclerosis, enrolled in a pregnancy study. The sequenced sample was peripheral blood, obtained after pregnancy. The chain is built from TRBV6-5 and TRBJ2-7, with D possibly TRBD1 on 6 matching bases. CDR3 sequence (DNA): TGTGCCAGCAGTTACCTCAGGGGTCCCTCCTACGAGCAGTACTTC. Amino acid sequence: CASSYLRGPSYEQYF.